This T cell receptor (beta chain) was found in a study of T cells in Graves' hyperthyroidism and ophthalmopathy. On the study more broadly: Staff took peripheral blood when the initial diagnosis was made, before any treatment began.

Overall study results and limits: Peripheral blood also featured most of the thyroid clonotypes expanded above 0.001. The model anticipated ophthalmopathy a median about six months pre-onset.

This CDR3 has 14 amino acids. V dropped 3 bases and J dropped 3 bases, with 15 bases sitting between them. Germline loops: CDR1 DFQATT, CDR2 SNEGSKA (reference sequence). This clonotype appeared a few times. What it binds is unknown. This sample holds PBMCs from about 10 ml fresh peripheral blood. Amplified TCR beta CDR3 regions came from RNA transcripts. With the HTBI primer set, the TCR CDR3 went through a first round of RT-PCR. MiXCR, run by TCRdb on the multiplex PCR reads, gives a single entry per CDR3 protein. Of around 350,000 distinct CDR3 sequences listed, about 18% are singletons. The receptor's source is a woman aged 25-40 years with Graves' hyperthyroidism that later progressed to Graves' ophthalmopathy. The chain has TRBV20-1 and TRBJ2-7, with D unresolved. Sequenced sample: blood. The CDR3 coding sequence is TGCAGTGCTAGTTCTCGAACTAATCACTACGAGCAGTACTTC. It yields the protein CSASSRTNHYEQYF.